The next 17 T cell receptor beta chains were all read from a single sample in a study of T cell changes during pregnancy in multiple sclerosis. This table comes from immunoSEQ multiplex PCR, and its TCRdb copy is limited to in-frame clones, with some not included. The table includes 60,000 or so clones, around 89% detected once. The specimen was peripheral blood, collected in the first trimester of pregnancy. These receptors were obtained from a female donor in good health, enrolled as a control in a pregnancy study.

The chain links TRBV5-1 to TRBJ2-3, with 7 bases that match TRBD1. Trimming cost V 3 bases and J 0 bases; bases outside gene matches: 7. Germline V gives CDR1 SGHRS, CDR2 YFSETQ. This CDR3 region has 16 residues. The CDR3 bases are TGCGCCAGCAGCTCAGGGACAGCAACTAGCACAGATACGCAGTATTTT. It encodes CASSSGTATSTDTQYF.

CDR3 in DNA: TGTGCCATCAGTCGGGGGGGCCGCGCTGCAACTAATGAAAAACTGTTTTTT. Translation: CAISRGGRAATNEKLFF. The chain uses TRBV10-3 and TRBJ1-4; possibly TRBD1 for D (6 bases). Germline-derived CDR1 and CDR2 are ENHRY and SYGVKD. This CDR3 has 17 amino acids. The ends were cut back, 5 bases at V and 0 bases at J, with 16 bases in the middle.

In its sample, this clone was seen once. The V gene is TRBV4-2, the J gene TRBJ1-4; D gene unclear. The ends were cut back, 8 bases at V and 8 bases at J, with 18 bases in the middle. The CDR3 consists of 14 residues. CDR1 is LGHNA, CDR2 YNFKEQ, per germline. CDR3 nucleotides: TGTGCCAGCGGCCCATTTCTTCCCGAGGAAAAACTGTTTTTT. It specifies CASGPFLPEEKLFF.

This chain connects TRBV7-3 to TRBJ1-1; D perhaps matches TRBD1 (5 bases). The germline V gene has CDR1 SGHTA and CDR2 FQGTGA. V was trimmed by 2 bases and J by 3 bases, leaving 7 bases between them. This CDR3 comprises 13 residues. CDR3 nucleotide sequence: TGTGCCAGCAGCTTACAGGGCCACACTGAAGCTTTCTTT. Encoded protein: CASSLQGHTEAFF.

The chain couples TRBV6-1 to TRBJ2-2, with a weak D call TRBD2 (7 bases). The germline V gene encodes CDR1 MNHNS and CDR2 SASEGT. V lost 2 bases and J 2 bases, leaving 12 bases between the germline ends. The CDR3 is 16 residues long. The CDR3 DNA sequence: TGTGCCAGCAGTGAAACGGGGGGCGGAAACACCGGGGAGCTGTTTTTT. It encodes CASSETGGGNTGELFF.

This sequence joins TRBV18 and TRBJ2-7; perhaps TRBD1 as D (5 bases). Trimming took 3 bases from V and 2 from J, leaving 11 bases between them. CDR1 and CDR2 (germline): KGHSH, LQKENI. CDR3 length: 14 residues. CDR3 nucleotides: TGTGCCAGCTCACCCTCAGGGCATACCTACGAGCAGTACTTC. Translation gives CASSPSGHTYEQYF.

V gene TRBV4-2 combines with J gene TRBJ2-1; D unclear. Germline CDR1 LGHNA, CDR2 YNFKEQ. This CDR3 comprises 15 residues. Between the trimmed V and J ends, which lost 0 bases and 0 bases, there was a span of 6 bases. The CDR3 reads CASSQEASSYNEQFF. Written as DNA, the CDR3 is TGTGCCAGCAGCCAAGAGGCAAGCTCCTACAATGAGCAGTTCTTC.

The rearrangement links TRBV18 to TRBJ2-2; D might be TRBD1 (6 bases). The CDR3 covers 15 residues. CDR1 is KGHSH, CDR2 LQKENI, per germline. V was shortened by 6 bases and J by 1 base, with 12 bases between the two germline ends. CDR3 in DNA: TGTGCCAGCTCCCCTCTGACAGGGAACACCGGGGAGCTGTTTTTT. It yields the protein CASSPLTGNTGELFF.

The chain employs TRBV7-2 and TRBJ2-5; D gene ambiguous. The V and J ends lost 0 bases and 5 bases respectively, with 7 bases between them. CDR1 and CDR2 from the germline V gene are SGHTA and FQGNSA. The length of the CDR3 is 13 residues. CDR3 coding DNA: TGTGCCAGCAGCTTAGCCCTAGTGGAGACCCAGTACTTC. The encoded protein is CASSLALVETQYF.

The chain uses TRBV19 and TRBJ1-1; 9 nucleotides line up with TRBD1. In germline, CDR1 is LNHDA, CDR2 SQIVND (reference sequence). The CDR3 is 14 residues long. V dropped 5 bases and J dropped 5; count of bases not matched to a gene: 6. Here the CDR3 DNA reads TGTGCCAGTAGTTTGGACAGGGGTCGGACTGAAGCTTTCTTT. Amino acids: CASSLDRGRTEAFF. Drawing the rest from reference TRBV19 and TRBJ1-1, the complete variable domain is DGGITQSPKYLFRKEGQNVTLSCEQNLNHDAMYWYRQDPGQGLRLIYYSQIVNDFQKGDIAEGYSVSREKKESFPLTVTSAQKNPTAFYLCASSLDRGRTEAFFGQGTRLTVV.

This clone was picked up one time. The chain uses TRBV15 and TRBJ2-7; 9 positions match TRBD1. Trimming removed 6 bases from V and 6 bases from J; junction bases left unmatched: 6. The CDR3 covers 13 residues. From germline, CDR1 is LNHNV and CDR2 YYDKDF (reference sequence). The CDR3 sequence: CATRDRGLAEQYF. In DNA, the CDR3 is TGTGCCACCAGGGACAGGGGCCTCGCCGAGCAGTACTTC.

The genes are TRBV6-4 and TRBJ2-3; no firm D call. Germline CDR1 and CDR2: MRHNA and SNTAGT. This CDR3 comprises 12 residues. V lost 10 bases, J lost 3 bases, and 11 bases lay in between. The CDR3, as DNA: TGTGCCACCTCAAGAGATACAGATACGCAGTATTTT. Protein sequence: CATSRDTDTQYF.

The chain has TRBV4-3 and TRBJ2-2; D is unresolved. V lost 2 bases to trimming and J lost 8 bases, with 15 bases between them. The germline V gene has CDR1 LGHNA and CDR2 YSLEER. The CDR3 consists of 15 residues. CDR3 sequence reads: CASSQMKASPGELFF. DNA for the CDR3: TGCGCCAGCAGCCAAATGAAAGCGTCACCGGGGGAGCTGTTTTTT.

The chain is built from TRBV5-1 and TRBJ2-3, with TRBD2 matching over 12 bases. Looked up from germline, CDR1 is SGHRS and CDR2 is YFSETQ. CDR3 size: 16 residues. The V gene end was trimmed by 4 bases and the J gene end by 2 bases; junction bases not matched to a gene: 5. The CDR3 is CASSLGTSGLTDTQYF. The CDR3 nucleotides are TGCGCCAGCAGCCTCGGGACTAGCGGGCTCACAGATACGCAGTATTTT.

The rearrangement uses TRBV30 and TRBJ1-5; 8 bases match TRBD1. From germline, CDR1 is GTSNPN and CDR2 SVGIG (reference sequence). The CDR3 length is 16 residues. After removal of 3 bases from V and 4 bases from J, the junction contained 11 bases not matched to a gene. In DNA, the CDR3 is TGTGCCTGGAGGAACGGGAAGACAGGGGTAAATCAGCCCCAGCATTTT. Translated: CAWRNGKTGVNQPQHF.

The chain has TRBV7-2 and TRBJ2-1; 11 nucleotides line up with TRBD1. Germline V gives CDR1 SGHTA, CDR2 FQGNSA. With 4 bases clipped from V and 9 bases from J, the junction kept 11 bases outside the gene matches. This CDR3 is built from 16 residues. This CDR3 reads CASSSNGQGAWVEQFF. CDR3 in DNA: TGTGCCAGCAGCTCAAATGGACAGGGGGCATGGGTTGAGCAGTTCTTC.

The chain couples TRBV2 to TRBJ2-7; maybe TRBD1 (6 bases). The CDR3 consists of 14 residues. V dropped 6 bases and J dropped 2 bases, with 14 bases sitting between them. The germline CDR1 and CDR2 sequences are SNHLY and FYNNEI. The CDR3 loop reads CASRGAGIPYEQYF. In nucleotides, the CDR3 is TGTGCCAGCAGGGGGGCAGGGATCCCCTACGAGCAGTACTTC.